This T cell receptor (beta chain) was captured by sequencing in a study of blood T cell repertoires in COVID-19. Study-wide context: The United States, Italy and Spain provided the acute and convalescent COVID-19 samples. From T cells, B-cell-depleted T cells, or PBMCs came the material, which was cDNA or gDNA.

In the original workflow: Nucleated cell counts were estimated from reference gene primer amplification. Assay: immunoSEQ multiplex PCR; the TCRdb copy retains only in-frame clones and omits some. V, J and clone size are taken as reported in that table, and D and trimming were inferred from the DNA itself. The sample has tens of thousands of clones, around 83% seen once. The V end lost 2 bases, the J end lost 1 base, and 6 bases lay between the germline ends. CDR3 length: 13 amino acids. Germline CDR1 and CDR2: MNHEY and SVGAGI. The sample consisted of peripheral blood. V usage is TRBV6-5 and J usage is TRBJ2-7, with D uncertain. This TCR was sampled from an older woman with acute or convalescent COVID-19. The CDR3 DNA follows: TGTGCCAGCAGTTACGGGCCTTCCTACGAGCAGTACTTC. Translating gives CASSYGPSYEQYF.